This T cell receptor (beta chain) was identified in a study of cytomegalovirus exposure and HLA in healthy donors. The V and J ends lost 7 bases and 2 bases, in that order; junction bases with no gene match: 6. In germline, CDR1 is ENHRY, CDR2 SYGVKD. This CDR3 is built from 14 residues. Study-level points and caveats: The majority of CMV-associated TCR beta chains were reported as apparently HLA-restricted in a later analysis.

The PCR employed 60 Vbeta primers together with 13 Jbeta primers. The repertoire was sequenced with immunoSEQ multiplex PCR; TCRdb's copy has only in-frame clones and lacks some. The sample records some 97,000 clones, around 76% being singletons. Concerning this clone: Its antigen is unknown.

Sequencing was done on a sample of PBMCs. The sequence derives from a woman aged 45 to 65 in good health and CMV-seropositive. The chain has TRBV10-3 and TRBJ1-2, with TRBD1 identical over 8 bases. The CDR3 DNA reads TGTGCCATCACCGGACAGGGCCAAAACTATGGCTACACCTTC. Amino acids: CAITGQGQNYGYTF.